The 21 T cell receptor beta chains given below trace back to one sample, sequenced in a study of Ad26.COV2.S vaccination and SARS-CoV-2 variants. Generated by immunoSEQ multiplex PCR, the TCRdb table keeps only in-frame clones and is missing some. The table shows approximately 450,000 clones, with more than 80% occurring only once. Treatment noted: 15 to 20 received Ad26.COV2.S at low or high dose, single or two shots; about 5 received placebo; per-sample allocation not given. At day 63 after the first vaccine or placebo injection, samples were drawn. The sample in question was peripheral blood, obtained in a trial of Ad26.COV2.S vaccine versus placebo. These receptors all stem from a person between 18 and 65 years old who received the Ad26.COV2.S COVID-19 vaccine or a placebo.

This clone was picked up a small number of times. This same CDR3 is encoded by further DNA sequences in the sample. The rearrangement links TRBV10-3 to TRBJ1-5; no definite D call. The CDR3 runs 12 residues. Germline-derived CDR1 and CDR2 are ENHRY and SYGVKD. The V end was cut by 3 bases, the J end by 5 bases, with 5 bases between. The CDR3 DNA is TGTGCCATCAGTGATGGTGATCAGCCCCAGCATTTT. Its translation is CAISDGDQPQHF.

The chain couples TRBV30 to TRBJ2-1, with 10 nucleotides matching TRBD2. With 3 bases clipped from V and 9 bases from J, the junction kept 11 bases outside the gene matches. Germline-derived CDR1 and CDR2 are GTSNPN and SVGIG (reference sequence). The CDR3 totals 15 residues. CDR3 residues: CAWRPSGRTLGEQFF. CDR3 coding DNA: TGTGCCTGGAGGCCTAGCGGGAGAACTCTAGGTGAGCAGTTCTTC.

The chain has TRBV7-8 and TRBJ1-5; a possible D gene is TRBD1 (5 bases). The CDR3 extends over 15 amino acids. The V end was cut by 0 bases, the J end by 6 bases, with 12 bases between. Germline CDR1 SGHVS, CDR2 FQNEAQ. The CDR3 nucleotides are TGTGCCAGCAGCTTAGCGGGGGGGGTGCCTCAGCCCCAGCATTTT. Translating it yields CASSLAGGVPQPQHF. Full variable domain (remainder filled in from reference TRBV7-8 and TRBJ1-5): GAGVSQSPRYKVAKRGQDVALRCDPISGHVSLFWYQQALGQGPEFLTYFQNEAQLDKSGLPSDRFFAERPEGSVSTLKIQRTQQEDSAVYLCASSLAGGVPQPQHFGDGTRLSIL.

The CDR3 coding sequence is TGTGCCAGCAGCTCTACTAATAACTATGGCTACACCTTC. Encoded protein: CASSSTNNYGYTF. V and J are TRBV28 and TRBJ1-2; D ambiguous. V lost 6 bases and J lost 1, with 9 bases in between. Germline lookup yields CDR1 MDHEN and CDR2 SYDVKM. The CDR3 spans 13 residues.

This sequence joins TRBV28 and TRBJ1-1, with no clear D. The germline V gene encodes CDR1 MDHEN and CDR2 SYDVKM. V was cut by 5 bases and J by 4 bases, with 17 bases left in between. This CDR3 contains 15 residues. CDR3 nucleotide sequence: TGTGCCAGCAGTACCCCGGCTCAACCGTCCACTGAAGCTTTCTTT. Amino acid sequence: CASSTPAQPSTEAFF.

The CDR3 protein is CASSLALGSVREYF. As DNA, the CDR3 is TGTGCCAGCAGCTTAGCGCTAGGAAGCGTACGGGAGTACTTC. V gene TRBV7-2 combines with J gene TRBJ2-7; D call uncertain. Germline V gene sequence: CDR1 SGHTA, CDR2 FQGNSA. CDR3 length: 14 amino acids. The V end lost 0 bases, the J end lost 11 bases, and 17 bases lay between the germline ends.

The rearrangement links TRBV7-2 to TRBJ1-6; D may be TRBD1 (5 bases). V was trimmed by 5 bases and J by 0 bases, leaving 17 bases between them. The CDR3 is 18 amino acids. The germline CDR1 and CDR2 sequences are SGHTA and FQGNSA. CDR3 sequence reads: CASSRRIDRRSYNSPLHF. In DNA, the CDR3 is TGTGCCAGCAGCCGCAGGATCGACAGACGCTCCTATAATTCACCCCTCCACTTT.

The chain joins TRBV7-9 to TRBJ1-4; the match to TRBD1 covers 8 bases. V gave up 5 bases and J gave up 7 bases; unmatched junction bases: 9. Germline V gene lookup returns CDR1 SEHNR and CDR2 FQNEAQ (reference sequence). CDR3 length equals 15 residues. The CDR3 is CASSAGQGVSEKLFF. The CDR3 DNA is TGTGCCAGCAGCGCAGGACAGGGCGTTAGTGAAAAACTGTTTTTT.

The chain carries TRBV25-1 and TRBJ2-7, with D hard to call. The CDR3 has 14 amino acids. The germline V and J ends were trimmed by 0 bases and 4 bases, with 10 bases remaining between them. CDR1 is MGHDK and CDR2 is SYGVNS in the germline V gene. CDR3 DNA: TGTGCCAGCAGTGAATATAATCAGCGTTACGAGCAGTACTTC. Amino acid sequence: CASSEYNQRYEQYF.

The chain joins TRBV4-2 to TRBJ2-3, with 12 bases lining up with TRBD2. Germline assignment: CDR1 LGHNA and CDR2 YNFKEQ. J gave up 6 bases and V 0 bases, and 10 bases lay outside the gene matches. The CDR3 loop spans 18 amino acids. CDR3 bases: TGTGCCAGCAGCCAAGAGGCGGCTAGCGGGAGGGTTCAGGATACGCAGTATTTT. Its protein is CASSQEAASGRVQDTQYF.

The CDR3 sequence: CASSLTELYGYTF. In DNA, the CDR3 is TGTGCCAGCAGCTTGACAGAATTATATGGCTACACCTTC. The chain combines TRBV5-4 with TRBJ1-2; no definite D call. This CDR3 has 13 residues. Trimming pared 1 base from V and 5 bases from J, leaving 9 bases between. From germline, CDR1 is SGHNT and CDR2 YYREEE (reference sequence).

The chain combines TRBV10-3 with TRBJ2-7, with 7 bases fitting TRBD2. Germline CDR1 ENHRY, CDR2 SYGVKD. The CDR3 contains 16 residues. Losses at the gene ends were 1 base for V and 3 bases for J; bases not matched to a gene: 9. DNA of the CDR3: TGTGCCATCAGTGAGTGGGAGGGAGTACGTAACTACGAGCAGTACTTC. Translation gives CAISEWEGVRNYEQYF.

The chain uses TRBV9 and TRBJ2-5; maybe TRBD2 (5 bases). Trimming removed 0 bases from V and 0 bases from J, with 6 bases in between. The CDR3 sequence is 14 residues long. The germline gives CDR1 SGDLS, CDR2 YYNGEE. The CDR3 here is CASSVGEYQETQYF. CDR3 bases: TGTGCCAGCAGCGTAGGGGAGTACCAAGAGACCCAGTACTTC.

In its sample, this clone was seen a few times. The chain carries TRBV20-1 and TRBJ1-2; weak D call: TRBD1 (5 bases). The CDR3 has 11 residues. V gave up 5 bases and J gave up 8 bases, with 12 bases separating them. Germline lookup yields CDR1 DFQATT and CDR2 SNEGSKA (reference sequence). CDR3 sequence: CSASGGVGYTF. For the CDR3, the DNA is TGCAGTGCTTCCGGGGGGGTCGGCTACACCTTC.

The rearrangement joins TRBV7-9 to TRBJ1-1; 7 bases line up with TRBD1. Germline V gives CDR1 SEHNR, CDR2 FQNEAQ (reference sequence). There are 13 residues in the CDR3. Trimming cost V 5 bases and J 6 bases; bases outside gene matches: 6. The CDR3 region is CASSLTGEAEAFF. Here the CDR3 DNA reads TGTGCCAGCAGCCTAACAGGGGAGGCTGAAGCTTTCTTT. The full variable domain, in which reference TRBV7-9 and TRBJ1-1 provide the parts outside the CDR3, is DTGVSQNPRHKITKRGQNVTFRCDPISEHNRLYWYRQTLGQGPEFLTYFQNEAQLEKSRLLSDRFSAERPKGSFSTLEIQRTEQGDSAMYLCASSLTGEAEAFFGQGTRLTVV.

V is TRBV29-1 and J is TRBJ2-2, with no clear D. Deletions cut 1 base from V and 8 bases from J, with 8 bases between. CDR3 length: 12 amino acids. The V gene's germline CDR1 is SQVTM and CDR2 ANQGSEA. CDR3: CSVEGEAGELFF. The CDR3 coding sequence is TGCAGCGTTGAAGGCGAGGCGGGGGAGCTGTTTTTT.

CDR3 sequence (DNA): TGCAGCGCCGCTCCGTCCAGGGCCACAGAGACCCAGTACTTC. Its translation: CSAAPSRATETQYF. The chain links TRBV29-1 to TRBJ2-5, with D possibly matching TRBD1 (5 bases). The CDR3 has 14 residues. V lost 7 bases, J lost 4 bases, and 19 bases lay in between. Germline V lookup: CDR1 SQVTM, CDR2 ANQGSEA.

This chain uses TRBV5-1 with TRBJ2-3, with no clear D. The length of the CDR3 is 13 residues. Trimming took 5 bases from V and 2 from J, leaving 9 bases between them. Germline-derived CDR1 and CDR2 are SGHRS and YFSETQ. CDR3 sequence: CASSFRPTDTQYF. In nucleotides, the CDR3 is TGCGCCAGCAGTTTTCGCCCCACAGATACGCAGTATTTT.

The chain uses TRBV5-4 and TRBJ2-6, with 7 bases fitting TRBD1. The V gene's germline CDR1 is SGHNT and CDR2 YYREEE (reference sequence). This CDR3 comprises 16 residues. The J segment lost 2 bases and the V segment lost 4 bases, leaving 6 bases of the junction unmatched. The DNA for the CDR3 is TGTGCCAGCAGCCCGGGACAGACTACTGGGGCCAACGTCCTGACTTTC. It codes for CASSPGQTTGANVLTF.

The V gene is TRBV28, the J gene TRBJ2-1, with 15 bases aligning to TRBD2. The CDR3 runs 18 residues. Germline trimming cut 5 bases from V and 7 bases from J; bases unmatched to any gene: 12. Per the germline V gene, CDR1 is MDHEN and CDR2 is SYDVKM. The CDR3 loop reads CASSPGLAGGPNRNEQFF. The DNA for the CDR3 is TGTGCCAGCAGTCCAGGACTAGCGGGAGGGCCTAATCGGAATGAGCAGTTCTTC.

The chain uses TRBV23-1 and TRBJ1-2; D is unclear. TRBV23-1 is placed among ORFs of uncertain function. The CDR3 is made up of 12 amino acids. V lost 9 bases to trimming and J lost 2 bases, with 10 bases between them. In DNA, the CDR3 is TGCGCCAGGACCTCTTCAAACTATGGCTACACCTTC. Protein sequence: CARTSSNYGYTF.